This T cell receptor (beta chain) was captured in a study of T cell repertoires in cytomegalovirus infection. Whole-study context: CMV epitopes used comprised recently identified HLA-C-restricted ones and well-studied HLA-B-restricted ones. Indicated by public TCR beta signatures were CMV infection and matching HLA type.

TCRdb reanalysed the reads using MiXCR and keeps one entry per CDR3 protein. This table has fewer than 900,000 distinct CDR3 sequences, roughly 28% appearing once. This clonotype was seen only once. Its antigen is unknown. The CDR3 contains 16 residues. V dropped 4 bases and J dropped 3; count of bases not matched to a gene: 6. Germline CDR1 reads MGHRA; CDR2 reads YSYEKL. Whole-study findings and limits: What dominated the ex vivo response were HLA-C-restricted CMV-specific TCR beta clonotypes.

The chain combines TRBV4-1 with TRBJ2-1; 10 bases are a match to TRBD2. The sample was cultured CD8+ T cells from PBMCs, taken from culture after CMV antigen stimulation. This TCR came from a human donor in good health (CMV status not recorded). Some clones in this sample may be carry-over from other donors' samples. The CDR3 region is CASSLLAGSLYNEQFF. The DNA of the CDR3 is TGCGCCAGCAGCCTACTAGCGGGGAGTCTCTACAATGAGCAGTTCTTC.